This T cell receptor (beta chain) was documented in a study of monozygotic twins with inflammatory bowel disease. Study-level findings and limits: Concordance status among twins (concordant versus discordant) showed no link to repertoire similarity, possibly from limited power. Healthy co-twins, by inverse Simpson, had higher TCRbeta diversity than their siblings with IBD. Results did not support any single strong IBD-associated signal or clonotype.

The template switching step added UMIs that contained a 6-nucleotide sample barcode. TCRdb derives one entry per CDR3 protein from the 5' RACE reads, leaving out DNA. The sample holds 70,000 to 95,000 distinct CDR3 sequences. The V gene's germline CDR1 is SGHRS and CDR2 YFSETQ. The CDR3 runs 14 residues. Points on this clonotype: Its specificity is not known.

The sequence was collected from a human donor with ulcerative colitis or Crohn's disease, or a healthy co-twin of an affected twin (not recorded which). The sequenced material came from blood. The V gene is TRBV5-1, the J gene TRBJ2-7. CDR3 sequence reads: CASSLVDRSYEQYF.